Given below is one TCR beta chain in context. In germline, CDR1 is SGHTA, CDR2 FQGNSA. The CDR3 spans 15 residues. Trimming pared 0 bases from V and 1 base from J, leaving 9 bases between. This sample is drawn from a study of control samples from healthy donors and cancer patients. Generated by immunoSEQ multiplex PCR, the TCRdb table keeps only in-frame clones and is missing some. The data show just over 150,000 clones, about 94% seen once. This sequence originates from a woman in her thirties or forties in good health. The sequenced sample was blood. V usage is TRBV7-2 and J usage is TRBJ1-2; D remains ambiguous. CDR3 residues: CASSLASGGNYGYTF. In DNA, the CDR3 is TGTGCCAGCAGCTTAGCGAGTGGAGGTAACTATGGCTACACCTTC.